The TCR beta chain described here comes from a study of beta chain features in type 1 diabetes. The ends lost 2 bases at V and 0 bases at J; junction bases unmatched: 7. The CDR3 runs to 16 residues. CDR1 and CDR2 (germline): MDHEN, SYDVKM. cDNA synthesis used the whole RNA isolate, giving expressed TCRB sequences. TCRdb's table, derived via immunoSEQ multiplex PCR, lists solely in-frame clones and lacks some. Here the sample spans roughly 250,000 clones, 68% being singletons. Sequenced input: naive CD4+ T cells from blood. The chain is built from TRBV28 and TRBJ2-7; TRBD1 aligns across 7 bases. The source is a young man in good health. This CDR3 reads CASSLPGGSSSYEQYF. CDR3 nucleotides: TGTGCCAGCAGTTTACCAGGGGGTTCAAGCTCCTACGAGCAGTACTTC. Full variable domain (outside the CDR3, taken from reference TRBV28 and TRBJ2-7): DVKVTQSSRYLVKRTGEKVFLECVQDMDHENMFWYRQDPGLGLRLIYFSYDVKMKEKGDIPEGYSVSREKKERFSLILESASTNQTSMYLCASSLPGGSSSYEQYFGPGTRLTVT.